The 26 T cell receptor beta chains below all came from one sample that was sequenced in a study of T cells in Graves' hyperthyroidism and ophthalmopathy. Researchers took RNA transcripts and amplified the TCR beta CDR3 regions from them. The HTBI primer set served for first-round RT-PCR of the TCR CDR3. MiXCR was run by TCRdb on the multiplex PCR reads, yielding one entry per CDR3 protein. The repertoire holds 530,000 or so distinct CDR3 sequences, with more than 45% as singletons. Sequenced material: peripheral blood or thyroid tissue (not recorded which). These receptors were taken from a young woman with Graves' hyperthyroidism.

This clonotype was detected ten times or more. The rearrangement links TRBV11-2 to TRBJ2-7; no clear D gene. CDR1 and CDR2 from the germline V gene are SGHAT and FQNNGV. The CDR3 totals 12 residues. V was pared by 5 bases and J by 7 bases, with 12 bases between. The CDR3, as DNA: TGTGCCAGCAGCCTGATACCTTTGGAGCAGTACTTC. It codes for CASSLIPLEQYF. Together with reference TRBV11-2 and TRBJ2-7, the CDR3 gives the full variable domain: EAGVAQSPRYKIIEKRQSVAFWCNPISGHATLYWYQQILGQGPKLLIQFQNNGVVDDSQLPKDRFSAERLKGVDSTLKIQPAKLEDSAVYLCASSLIPLEQYFGPGTRLTVT.

This clonotype was detected many times. The chain employs TRBV10-3 and TRBJ2-7, with TRBD2 matching over 7 bases. The trim removed 0 bases at V and 1 base at J, leaving 9 bases unmatched. Germline CDR1 reads ENHRY; CDR2 reads SYGVKD. The CDR3 spans 17 residues. CDR3 sequence (DNA): TGTGCCATCAGTGAGTCGGTTGGGCGGGAGACTTCCTACGAGCAGTACTTC. Its translation: CAISESVGRETSYEQYF.

There are many counts of this clonotype. Here the CDR3 DNA reads TGTGCCAGCAGCTTTTCGGACAGGGAAGGCGGGGAGCTGTTTTTT. Translated: CASSFSDREGGELFF. The chain is built from TRBV7-3 and TRBJ2-2; TRBD1 aligns across 8 bases. The ends lost 3 bases at V and 7 bases at J; junction bases unmatched: 7. The germline gives CDR1 SGHTA, CDR2 FQGTGA. The CDR3 is made up of 15 amino acids. The whole variable domain, remainder taken from reference TRBV7-3 and TRBJ2-2, is GAGVSQTPSNKVTEKGKYVELRCDPISGHTALYWYRQSLGQGPEFLIYFQGTGAADDSGLPNDRFFAVRPEGSVSTLKIQRTERGDSAVYLCASSFSDREGGELFFGEGSRLTVL.

This clonotype was found many times. The chain links TRBV3-1 to TRBJ2-7; D not certain. CDR3 size: 15 residues. V dropped 4 bases and J dropped 5 bases, with 18 bases sitting between them. Germline V gene sequence: CDR1 LGHDT, CDR2 YNNKEL (reference sequence). The CDR3 reads CASSPRTPGYNEQYF. The CDR3, as DNA: TGTGCCAGCAGCCCCCGCACACCGGGTTACAACGAGCAGTACTTC.

In regard to this clonotype: This may stem from a read error, because a much larger clone lies one nucleotide away. CDR3 loop: CASGGTRVEAFF. The CDR3 DNA sequence: TGTGCCAGCGGTGGTACCAGGGTCGAAGCTTTCTTT. The chain joins TRBV10-3 to TRBJ1-1, with D tentatively TRBD1 (5 bases). CDR1 ENHRY and CDR2 SYGVKD come from the germline V gene. Deletions cut 10 bases from V and 8 bases from J, with 17 bases between. The CDR3 sequence is 12 residues long.

The CDR3 DNA sequence: TGTGCCATCAGTGATCTCAGGGTGACGACAGGGCACAATCAGCCCCAGCATTTT. Translating gives CAISDLRVTTGHNQPQHF. The J gene is TRBJ1-5, the V gene TRBV10-3, with 7 bases fitting TRBD1. J lost 3 bases, V lost 3 bases, and 14 bases had no gene match. Germline lookup yields CDR1 ENHRY and CDR2 SYGVKD. The CDR3 has 18 amino acids.

About this clonotype: One base away lies a much larger clone, so this may be a sequencing read error. The chain recombines TRBV7-8 with TRBJ2-7; D not certain. The V and J ends lost 5 bases and 7 bases respectively, with 9 bases between them. This CDR3 is 11 amino acids long. Germline lookup yields CDR1 SGHVS and CDR2 FQNEAQ. CDR3 loop: CASSPFNEQYF. The CDR3 DNA reads TGTGCCAGCAGCCCATTCAATGAGCAGTACTTC.

This clonotype was seen many times. The rearrangement joins TRBV29-1 to TRBJ1-2; 8 nucleotides line up with TRBD1. With V trimmed by 5 bases and J by 4 bases, 6 bases remained unmatched. The CDR3 runs to 13 residues. Per the germline V gene, CDR1 is SQVTM and CDR2 is ANQGSEA. In DNA, the CDR3 is TGCAGCGTTACAGGGGGTACCCTCTATGGCTACACCTTC. It encodes CSVTGGTLYGYTF.

This clonotype was picked up a small number of times. The CDR3 DNA reads as TGTGCCATCAGTGAGTCTTCAGGGGAAGCTTTCTTT. It encodes CAISESSGEAFF. The chain links TRBV10-3 to TRBJ1-1, with D perhaps TRBD1 (5 bases). The CDR3 consists of 12 residues. Trimming took 0 bases from V and 8 from J, leaving 7 bases between them. Germline values: CDR1 ENHRY, CDR2 SYGVKD.

The V call is TRBV7-9, the J call TRBJ1-4; 9 positions match TRBD1. V gave up 7 bases and J gave up 8 bases; unmatched junction bases: 11. Germline V lookup: CDR1 SEHNR, CDR2 FQNEAQ (reference sequence). The length of the CDR3 is 15 residues. CDR3 in DNA: TGTGCCAGCACCTCGGAGACAGGGGGACTAGAAAAACTGTTTTTT. Amino acids: CASTSETGGLEKLFF.

This clonotype was seen many times. This sequence joins TRBV7-9 and TRBJ1-1, with 8 bases lining up with TRBD1. V trimming: 4 bases; J trimming: 2 bases; junction bases outside the gene matches: 3. The CDR3 has 14 amino acids. Germline V gives CDR1 SEHNR, CDR2 FQNEAQ (reference sequence). The CDR3 DNA is TGTGCCAGCAGCTCCACAGGGGGTAACACTGAAGCTTTCTTT. It yields the protein CASSSTGGNTEAFF.

This rearrangement joins TRBV24-1 to TRBJ2-7; TRBD2 agrees at 7 bases. The J call may be incorrect, as the DNA end agrees better with TRBJ2-1. Looked up from germline, CDR1 is KGHDR and CDR2 is SFDVKD. The CDR3 spans 15 residues. This chain's CDR3 is CATSDFRGSGSEQFF. CDR3 nucleotide sequence: TGTGCCACCAGTGATTTTCGCGGGAGTGGAAGTGAGCAGTTCTTC.

The J gene is TRBJ1-5, the V gene TRBV7-6; TRBD1 might be the D (6 bases). The CDR3 consists of 13 residues. Germline V gene lookup returns CDR1 SGHVS and CDR2 FNYEAQ. V was shortened by 5 bases and J by 5 bases, with 10 bases between the two germline ends. CDR3 region: CASSRGADQPQHF. The CDR3 DNA reads as TGTGCCAGCAGCAGGGGGGCTGATCAGCCCCAGCATTTT.

This clonotype was detected many times. CDR3 residues: CASSYSFAGSYEQYF. CDR3 DNA: TGTGCCAGCAGTTACTCGTTTGCAGGGTCCTACGAGCAGTACTTC. V usage is TRBV6-5 and J usage is TRBJ2-7, with D possibly TRBD1 on 5 matching bases. Trimming left V 0 bases short and J 1 base short, with 10 bases between. The CDR3 sequence is 15 residues long. Germline V lookup: CDR1 MNHEY, CDR2 SVGAGI.

This clonotype appeared many times. The chain carries TRBV7-8 and TRBJ1-1; the D is unclear. Germline V CDR1 and CDR2: SGHVS, FQNEAQ. CDR3 length: 14 residues. Trimming left V 5 bases short and J 1 base short, with 11 bases between. The CDR3: CASSPPRGNTEAFF. The CDR3 DNA reads as TGTGCCAGCAGCCCGCCCCGGGGGAACACTGAAGCTTTCTTT.

This clonotype was detected ten times or more. This chain uses TRBV5-1 with TRBJ2-7; D is unclear. Trimming took 0 bases from V and 2 from J, leaving 6 bases between them. The CDR3 consists of 13 residues. CDR1 and CDR2 from the germline V gene are SGHRS and YFSETQ. DNA of the CDR3: TGCGCCAGCAGCTTGGATATAGCCTACGAGCAGTACTTC. Its protein is CASSLDIAYEQYF. Looking up the rest from reference TRBV5-1 and TRBJ2-7 gives the full variable domain: KAGVTQTPRYLIKTRGQQVTLSCSPISGHRSVSWYQQTPGQGLQFLFEYFSETQRNKGNFPGRFSGRQFSNSRSEMNVSTLELGDSALYLCASSLDIAYEQYFGPGTRLTVT.

In its sample, this clonotype was seen once. The chain has TRBV7-9 and TRBJ1-2; D gene unclear. This CDR3 spans 12 amino acids. V gave up 5 bases and J gave up 3 bases, with 7 bases separating them. Germline V gene lookup returns CDR1 SEHNR and CDR2 FQNEAQ (reference sequence). CDR3 nucleotides: TGTGCCAGCAGCGACGGGTACTATGGCTACACCTTC. Translated: CASSDGYYGYTF.

The chain couples TRBV5-4 to TRBJ1-2, with TRBD1 as a possible D gene (5 bases). Germline CDR1 SGHNT, CDR2 YYREEE (reference sequence). With 3 bases removed from V and 8 bases from J, the gap between germline ends came to 26 bases. This CDR3 comprises 17 residues. The DNA for the CDR3 is TGTGCCAGCAGCTCCGTTGACACCGGGGTCTCCTGGGGCGGCTACACCTTC. This codes for CASSSVDTGVSWGGYTF.

The J gene is TRBJ1-2, the V gene TRBV29-1, with 7 bases lining up with TRBD1. Germline CDR1 and CDR2: SQVTM and ANQGSEA. This CDR3 has 14 amino acids. J gave up 4 bases and V 6 bases, and 11 bases lay outside the gene matches. The CDR3 coding sequence is TGCAGCGTAGATAGAAGGGGGCACCTCTATGGCTACACCTTC. Its protein product is CSVDRRGHLYGYTF.

This clonotype was detected a few times. V and J are TRBV5-6 and TRBJ2-5; 7 bases are a match to TRBD2. The CDR3 sequence is 18 residues long. Looked up from germline, CDR1 is SGHDT and CDR2 is YYEEEE. Trimming took 0 bases from V and 1 from J; bases not matched to a gene: 12. The CDR3 is CASSLVGEWEGLQETQYF. The CDR3 DNA follows: TGTGCCAGCAGCTTGGTGGGCGAGTGGGAGGGCCTCCAAGAGACCCAGTACTTC.

This clonotype was recorded many times. The chain carries TRBV11-2 and TRBJ2-7; D is unresolved. V was clipped by 3 bases and J by 2 bases, with 11 bases between them. Germline values: CDR1 SGHAT, CDR2 FQNNGV. The CDR3 sequence is 14 residues long. CDR3 DNA sequence: TGTGCCAGCAGCTTTAGTGGGATAACCTACGAGCAGTACTTC. Translation gives CASSFSGITYEQYF. Full variable domain (missing parts from reference TRBV11-2 and TRBJ2-7): EAGVAQSPRYKIIEKRQSVAFWCNPISGHATLYWYQQILGQGPKLLIQFQNNGVVDDSQLPKDRFSAERLKGVDSTLKIQPAKLEDSAVYLCASSFSGITYEQYFGPGTRLTVT.

This clonotype showed up many times. The rearrangement uses TRBV7-8 and TRBJ1-4; TRBD1 agrees at 8 bases. V shed 0 bases, J shed 7 bases, and the junction held 16 bases outside the gene matches. The CDR3 has 19 amino acids. CDR1 is SGHVS and CDR2 is FQNEAQ in the germline V gene. CDR3 sequence: CASSLARENRGKLGEKLFF. In nucleotides, the CDR3 is TGTGCCAGCAGCTTAGCGAGAGAGAACAGGGGGAAACTTGGTGAAAAACTGTTTTTT.

The genes are TRBV10-3 and TRBJ1-5, with TRBD1 matching 7 bases. V lost 0 bases and J lost 9; bases outside the gene matches: 2. In germline, CDR1 is ENHRY, CDR2 SYGVKD. The CDR3 is 13 residues long. CDR3 region: CAISESRDRPQHF. CDR3 coding DNA: TGTGCCATCAGTGAGTCGAGGGACAGGCCCCAGCATTTT.

The V and J genes are TRBV29-1 and TRBJ1-1, with a weak D call TRBD1 (6 bases). The CDR3 sequence is 15 residues long. The germline V gene encodes CDR1 SQVTM and CDR2 ANQGSEA. V was shortened by 6 bases and J by 5 bases, with 22 bases between the two germline ends. The CDR3 DNA reads as TGCAGCGTCTTCAGCCCGTTGTGGGGGCGGACTGAAGCTTTCTTT. As protein: CSVFSPLWGRTEAFF.

This clonotype came up many times. The chain uses TRBV15 and TRBJ2-2; TRBD2 might be the D (5 bases). The germline V gene encodes CDR1 LNHNV and CDR2 YYDKDF (reference sequence). This CDR3 has 16 amino acids. V lost 0 bases to trimming and J lost 3 bases, with 11 bases between them. This chain's CDR3 is CATSREGGPYTGELFF. CDR3 DNA: TGTGCCACCAGCAGAGAGGGCGGGCCCTACACCGGGGAGCTGTTTTTT. The full variable domain, rest sourced from reference TRBV15 and TRBJ2-2, is DAMVIQNPRYQVTQFGKPVTLSCSQTLNHNVMYWYQQKSSQAPKLLFHYYDKDFNNEADTPDNFQSRRPNTSFCFLDIRSPGLGDTAMYLCATSREGGPYTGELFFGEGSRLTVL.

In this sample, this clonotype turned up a few times. This chain uses TRBV29-1 with TRBJ1-5; 7 nucleotides match TRBD1. Looked up from germline, CDR1 is SQVTM and CDR2 is ANQGSEA. There are 12 residues in the CDR3. Trimming removed 6 bases from V and 14 bases from J; junction bases left unmatched: 13. In DNA, the CDR3 is TGCAGCGTGGAGGGGACAGTAGGGGATGAGCATTTT. Its translation is CSVEGTVGDEHF.